This is a list of T cell receptor beta chains from one sample in a study of cytomegalovirus exposure and HLA in healthy donors. The repertoire was sequenced with immunoSEQ multiplex PCR; TCRdb's copy has only in-frame clones and lacks some. The data contain some 190,000 clones, over 70% of them seen just once; the ten biggest clones take up less than 1.5%. The sample was PBMCs. Receptors were obtained from a man aged 18 to 35 in good health and CMV-seronegative. Both conserved end residues are part of each CDR3. The D gene is left open where the match is weak. The listing skips clone size in some rows; elsewhere it reads once, few, many or a size class.

d_call j_call v_call clone_size cdr3_aa cdr3_nt
. TRBJ2-5 TRBV5-1 . CASSLTSTGETQYF TGCGCCAGCAGCTTGACCTCGACGGGGGAGACCCAGTACTTC
. TRBJ1-5 TRBV6-1 . CASSNMGQSNQPQHF TGTGCCAGCAGTAATATGGGCCAGAGCAATCAGCCCCAGCATTTT
. TRBJ2-7 TRBV4-3 . CASSQERGSNYGQYF TGCGCCAGCAGCCAAGAACGTGGGTCAAACTACGGGCAGTACTTC
TRBD1 TRBJ2-5 TRBV11-2 . CASSLHPGGDQYF TGTGCCAGCAGCCTACACCCAGGGGGCGACCAGTACTTC
TRBD2 TRBJ2-3 TRBV9 . CASSVMAGGIIDTQYF TGTGCCAGCAGCGTAATGGCGGGGGGGATCATAGATACGCAGTATTTT
. TRBJ1-3 TRBV20-1 . CSAPDLATIYF TGCAGTGCGCCCGACCTAGCGACCATATATTTT
. TRBJ2-7 TRBV27 . CASSTRQVSSYEQYF TGTGCCAGCAGTACCCGGCAGGTGAGCTCCTACGAGCAGTACTTC
TRBD2 TRBJ2-4 TRBV4-1 . CASSQTGGGASGDKNIQYF TGCGCCAGCAGCCAAACTGGGGGAGGGGCCAGCGGGGACAAAAACATTCAGTACTTC
TRBD1 TRBJ2-2 TRBV9 . CASSVTGGTGELFF TGTGCCAGCAGCGTGACAGGGGGAACCGGGGAGCTGTTTTTT
TRBD1 TRBJ2-1 TRBV6-6 . CASTKKDRVNEQFF TGTGCCAGCACCAAAAAGGACAGGGTCAATGAGCAGTTCTTC
TRBD2 TRBJ2-1 TRBV19 . CASSIVGLAGGTNEQFF TGTGCCAGTAGTATAGTTGGACTAGCGGGAGGAACAAATGAGCAGTTCTTC
TRBD1 TRBJ1-6 TRBV5-6 once CASSSYGQGARNSPLHF TGTGCCAGCAGCTCCTACGGACAGGGGGCCCGAAATTCACCCCTCCACTTT
. TRBJ1-2 TRBV7-9 . CSSSSEVGGYTF TGTTCCAGCAGCTCGGAGGTGGGCGGCTACACCTTC
. TRBJ1-5 TRBV19 . CASSKAGNSNQPQHF TGTGCCAGCAGTAAGGCAGGAAATAGCAATCAGCCCCAGCATTTT
. TRBJ1-6 TRBV19 . CASIRRSNSPLHF TGTGCCAGTATTCGTCGGAGTAATTCACCCCTCCACTTT
. TRBJ2-3 TRBV13 . CASSLAETQYF TGTGCCAGCAGCTTGGCGGAAACGCAGTATTTT
. TRBJ1-2 TRBV7-8 . CASSLQGKGYGYTF TGTGCCAGCAGCTTACAGGGGAAGGGCTATGGCTACACCTTC
. TRBJ1-2 TRBV30 . CAWNPTGIDGYTF TGTGCCTGGAACCCTACGGGGATAGATGGCTACACCTTC
. TRBJ1-1 TRBV5-4 . CASSLAQSLNTEAFF TGTGCCAGCAGCTTAGCACAGAGCCTGAACACTGAAGCTTTCTTT
TRBD2 TRBJ2-3 TRBV30 . CAWSGGLAYVTDTQYF TGTGCCTGGAGTGGAGGACTAGCGTATGTCACAGATACGCAGTATTTT
TRBD2 TRBJ2-3 TRBV7-9 few CASSSGLGGGDTQYF TGTGCCAGCAGCTCGGGGCTGGGCGGGGGAGATACGCAGTATTTT
TRBD1 TRBJ1-1 TRBV9 . CASSVTGSNTEAFF TGTGCCAGCAGCGTGACAGGGTCGAACACTGAAGCTTTCTTT
. TRBJ2-7 TRBV6-6 . CASSYTGAYEQYF TGTGCCAGCAGTTACACCGGGGCCTACGAGCAGTACTTC
. TRBJ2-7 TRBV9 . CASSVDLGNGEQYF TGTGCCAGCAGCGTAGATCTCGGGAATGGGGAGCAGTACTTC
TRBD2 TRBJ2-2 TRBV4-3 . CASSRMEAFIAGANTGELFF TGCGCCAGCAGCCGTATGGAGGCTTTCATAGCGGGGGCGAACACCGGGGAGCTGTTTTTT
. TRBJ2-7 TRBV19 . CASSQDSYEQYF TGTGCCAGTAGTCAGGACAGCTACGAGCAGTACTTC
. TRBJ1-5 TRBV6-6 . CASSYSGARQPQHF TGTGCCAGCAGTTACTCGGGGGCTCGGCAGCCCCAGCATTTT
TRBD2 TRBJ2-2 TRBV6-5 . CASRSGLAGAGELFF TGTGCCAGCAGATCGGGACTAGCGGGAGCCGGGGAGCTGTTTTTT
TRBD1 TRBJ2-7 TRBV5-4 . CASSWDRDRGFEQYF TGTGCCAGCAGCTGGGACCGGGACAGGGGGTTCGAGCAGTACTTC
. TRBJ2-2 TRBV30 once CAWSSLRNTGELFF TGTGCCTGGAGTTCTCTAAGGAACACCGGGGAGCTGTTTTTT
TRBD2 TRBJ2-1 TRBV6-1 . CASTFRREGYNEQFF TGTGCCAGCACTTTTCGGAGGGAGGGATACAATGAGCAGTTCTTC
. TRBJ1-1 TRBV19 . CASSIIGGGLRGTEAFF TGTGCCAGTAGTATAATCGGGGGGGGGCTGAGGGGCACTGAAGCTTTCTTT
. TRBJ1-5 TRBV2 . CASMWGSPGNQPQHF TGTGCCAGCATGTGGGGCAGTCCCGGCAATCAGCCCCAGCATTTT
TRBD2 TRBJ2-7 TRBV7-9 . CASSWGGQLYEQYF TGTGCCAGCAGCTGGGGGGGTCAGCTCTACGAGCAGTACTTC
. TRBJ1-6 TRBV19 . CASSNNRVGSPLHF TGTGCCAGTAGTAACAACAGGGTTGGGTCACCCCTCCACTTT
. TRBJ2-1 TRBV5-8 . CASSSSGSSYNEQFF TGTGCCAGCAGCTCCAGCGGTAGCTCCTACAATGAGCAGTTCTTC
TRBD1 TRBJ2-7 TRBV7-2 . CASSRDRGDEQYF TGTGCCAGCAGCCGGGACAGGGGGGACGAGCAGTACTTC
. TRBJ2-7 TRBV6-1 once CASSEISVRREQYF TGTGCCAGCAGTGAAATATCGGTCAGGCGAGAGCAGTACTTC
. TRBJ1-1 TRBV5-1 . CASSPETGNTEAFF TGCGCCAGCAGCCCCGAGACAGGGAACACTGAAGCTTTCTTT
. TRBJ1-1 TRBV12-5 . CASGSEGTLNTEAFF TGTGCTAGTGGTTCCGAAGGGACACTGAACACTGAAGCTTTCTTT
. TRBJ1-1 TRBV5-1 . CASSLAGEGEAFF TGCGCCAGCAGCTTGGCCGGGGAGGGTGAAGCTTTCTTT
. TRBJ2-7 TRBV2 . CASSRGMDYEQYF TGTGCCAGCAGCAGGGGAATGGACTACGAGCAGTACTTC
TRBD1 TRBJ1-2 TRBV11-3 . CASSRTGGIYGYTF TGTGCCAGCAGCCGGACAGGGGGTATCTATGGCTACACCTTC
. TRBJ1-3 TRBV14 once CASSFRGILAGNTIYF TGTGCCAGCAGCTTCCGAGGGATTCTTGCTGGAAACACCATATATTTT
TRBD1 TRBJ2-3 TRBV30 . CAWVSQGPLADTQYF TGTGCCTGGGTCTCACAGGGGCCCCTTGCGGATACGCAGTATTTT
TRBD1 TRBJ1-4 TRBV4-2 once CASSLAQGGTNEKLFF TGTGCCAGCAGCCTGGCGCAGGGGGGAACTAATGAAAAACTGTTTTTT